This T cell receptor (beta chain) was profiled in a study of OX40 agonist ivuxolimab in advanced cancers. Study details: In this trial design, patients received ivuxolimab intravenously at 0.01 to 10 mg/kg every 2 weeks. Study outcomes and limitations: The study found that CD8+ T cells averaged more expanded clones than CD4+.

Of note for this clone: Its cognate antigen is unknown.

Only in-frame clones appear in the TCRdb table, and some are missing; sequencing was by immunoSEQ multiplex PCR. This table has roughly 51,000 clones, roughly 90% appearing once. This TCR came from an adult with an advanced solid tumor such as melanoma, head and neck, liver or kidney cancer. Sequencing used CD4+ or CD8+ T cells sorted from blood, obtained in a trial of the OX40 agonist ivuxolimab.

The CDR3 bases are TGTGCCAGCAGTTTCCTTAGCGGTACAGATACGCAGTATTTT. Protein: CASSFLSGTDTQYF. This rearrangement joins TRBV28 to TRBJ2-3; possibly TRBD2 for D (6 bases). The CDR3 runs 14 residues. V shed 3 bases and J shed 3 bases, with 10 bases lying between them. Germline V gene sequence: CDR1 MDHEN, CDR2 SYDVKM.